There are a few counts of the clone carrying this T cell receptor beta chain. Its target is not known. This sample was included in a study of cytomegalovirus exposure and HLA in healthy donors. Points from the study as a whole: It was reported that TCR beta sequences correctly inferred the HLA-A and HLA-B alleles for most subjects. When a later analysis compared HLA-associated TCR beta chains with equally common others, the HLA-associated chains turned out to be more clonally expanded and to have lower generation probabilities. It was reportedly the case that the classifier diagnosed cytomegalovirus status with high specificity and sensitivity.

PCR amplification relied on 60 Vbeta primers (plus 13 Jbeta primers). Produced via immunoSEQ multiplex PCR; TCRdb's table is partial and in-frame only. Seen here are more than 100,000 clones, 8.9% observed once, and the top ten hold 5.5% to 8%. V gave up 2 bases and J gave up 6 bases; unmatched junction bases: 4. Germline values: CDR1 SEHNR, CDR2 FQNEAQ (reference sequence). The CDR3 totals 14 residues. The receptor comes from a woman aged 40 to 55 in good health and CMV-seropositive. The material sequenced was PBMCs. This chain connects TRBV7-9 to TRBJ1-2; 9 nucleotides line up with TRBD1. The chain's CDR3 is CASSLWDREDGYTF. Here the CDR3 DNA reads TGTGCCAGCAGCTTATGGGACAGGGAGGATGGCTACACCTTC.